Sequencing of this T cell receptor beta chain was carried out in a study of control samples from healthy donors and cancer patients. This CDR3 is 13 amino acids long. Germline lookup yields CDR1 MNHNY and CDR2 SVGAGI (reference sequence). V lost 5 bases and J 4 bases, leaving 9 bases between the germline ends. Sequencing was performed with immunoSEQ multiplex PCR; in TCRdb, only in-frame clones are kept and a portion is missing. The sample gives about 80,000 clones, about 90% of which show up once; 4.5% to 7% is in the top ten. This clone was picked up one time. The receptor was derived from a man aged 50 or older in good health. Sequenced: blood. The chain joins TRBV6-6 to TRBJ1-5; D gene uncertain. The CDR3 DNA sequence: TGTGCCAGCAGTGACGGATTGAATCAGCCCCAGCATTTT. This sequence encodes CASSDGLNQPQHF.